Listed below are T cell receptor beta chains from one sample, sequenced in a study of blood T cell repertoires in COVID-19. The protocol was immunoSEQ multiplex PCR, while the TCRdb copy is restricted to in-frame clones and leaves out a portion. The profile shows around 40,000 clones, 80% of them singletons. Source material: peripheral blood. The receptors originated from a man older than 75 with active or convalescent COVID-19. Each CDR3 is given with its conserved first and last residue. The order of the fields is D gene, V gene, J gene, clone size, CDR3 DNA, CDR3 protein. The D gene is left open where the match is weak. Clone size, where shown, is once, few, many, or a class for clones that have expanded.

TRBD2	TRBV2	TRBJ2-3	once	TGTGCCAGCAGTGCCGGGGGGGCCGGCACAGATACGCAGTATTTT	CASSAGGAGTDTQYF
TRBD1	TRBV7-2	TRBJ2-3	-	TGTGCCAGCAGCTCGGGACAGACGATCATGGCAGATACGCAGTATTTT	CASSSGQTIMADTQYF
-	TRBV7-9	TRBJ1-1	-	TGTGCCAGCATTCCAGGGAACACTGAAGCTTTCTTT	CASIPGNTEAFF
-	TRBV30	TRBJ2-7	few	TGTGCCTGGAGTCTGGCGGCAGGGGCTTCCTACGAGCAGTACTTC	CAWSLAAGASYEQYF
TRBD1	TRBV9	TRBJ1-6	-	TGTGCCAGCAGCGTCCGGGACAGGCATAATTCACCCCTCCACTTT	CASSVRDRHNSPLHF
-	TRBV27	TRBJ1-5	-	TGTGCCAGCAGTCCCCAGGTATATAGCAATCAGCCCCAGCATTTT	CASSPQVYSNQPQHF
TRBD2	TRBV7-2	TRBJ2-1	-	TGTGCCAGCAGCGACAGCGGGGGGGCTCTTGAGCAGTTCTTC	CASSDSGGALEQFF
TRBD2	TRBV7-9	TRBJ2-7	-	TGTGCCAGCAGCAAGCTAGCGGGGGGGCTTTACGAGCAGTACTTC	CASSKLAGGLYEQYF
-	TRBV28	TRBJ2-5	-	TGTGCCAGCAGCCGAGAGACCCAGTACTTC	CASSRETQYF
TRBD1	TRBV19	TRBJ1-5	-	TGTGCCACCACGAGGGGGGACAGACTTATCAATCAGCCCCAGCATTTT	CATTRGDRLINQPQHF
TRBD2	TRBV5-8	TRBJ2-1	-	TGTGCCAGCAGCTTGGGGGTTCTAGCGGGTTACAATGAGCAGTTCTTC	CASSLGVLAGYNEQFF
TRBD2	TRBV27	TRBJ2-7	few	TGTGCCAGCAGAGGACTAGCGGACGAGCAGTACTTC	CASRGLADEQYF
TRBD1	TRBV19	TRBJ1-1	-	TGTGCCAGTAGTATGGGGGACAGGGCGAACACTGAAGCTTTCTTT	CASSMGDRANTEAFF
-	TRBV7-2	TRBJ1-6	few	TGTGCCAGCAGTTCAGGGGACTATAATTCACCCCTCCACTTT	CASSSGDYNSPLHF
TRBD1	TRBV28	TRBJ2-7	few	TGTGCCAGCAGTTCCGACAGGGGGCTGTTCTACGAGCAGTACTTC	CASSSDRGLFYEQYF
TRBD2	TRBV19	TRBJ2-7	-	TGTGCCAGTAGTATTGGTAGCGGGAGCCGGTCGGGGAACGAGCAGTACTTC	CASSIGSGSRSGNEQYF
-	TRBV7-2	TRBJ2-3	-	TGTGCCAGCAGCTTAGCCGGGGTTAGCACAGATACGCAGTATTTT	CASSLAGVSTDTQYF
-	TRBV10-3	TRBJ2-3	-	TGTGCCATCAGGATCTCCGCCGCGAGCACAGATACGCAGTATTTT	CAIRISAASTDTQYF
-	TRBV7-3	TRBJ2-1	few	TGTGCCAGCAGCTCTTTGGGCCCTCACAATGAGCAGTTCTTC	CASSSLGPHNEQFF
TRBD2	TRBV5-1	TRBJ2-1	once	TGCGCCAGCAGCTCCGGACTAGCGGGAGTACGAGGTGCCCCCAATGAGCAGTTCTTC	CASSSGLAGVRGAPNEQFF
-	TRBV6-2/TRBV6-3	TRBJ1-2	-	TGTGCCAGCAGTTACTCGGGAGGGCATGGCTACACCTTC	CASSYSGGHGYTF
TRBD1	TRBV5-1	TRBJ2-1	-	TGCGCCAGCAGCTTTCCAGGACAGGGCCCCTACAATGAGCAGTTCTTC	CASSFPGQGPYNEQFF
-	TRBV28	TRBJ1-5	-	TGTGCCAGCAGCCCCATCTCACTTTATAGCAATCAGCCCCAGCATTTT	CASSPISLYSNQPQHF
TRBD1	TRBV3-1/TRBV3-2	TRBJ1-6	once	TGTGCCAGCAGCCAAAGGCGGACAGGGATTAATTCACCCCTCCACTTT	CASSQRRTGINSPLHF
TRBD2	TRBV25-1	TRBJ2-3	-	TGTGCCAGCAGTGAGTCTAGCGGGGGTCTCACAGATACGCAGTATTTT	CASSESSGGLTDTQYF
TRBD2	TRBV2	TRBJ2-7	-	TGTGCCAGCTCCCGGACTAGCGGGAGCTACGAGCAGTACTTC	CASSRTSGSYEQYF
-	TRBV28	TRBJ1-5	-	TGTGCCAGCAGTAACAGTCGGCCCCAGCATTTT	CASSNSRPQHF
TRBD1	TRBV18	TRBJ2-3	-	TGTGCCAGCTCACCTAGGGACAGTACTAGCACAGATACGCAGTATTTT	CASSPRDSTSTDTQYF
-	TRBV3-1/TRBV3-2	TRBJ2-7	-	TGTGCCAGCAGCCGCAACCAGGGCTACGAGCAGTACTTC	CASSRNQGYEQYF
-	TRBV6-6	TRBJ1-2	few	TGTGCCAGCAGCTACGTCAGGGAAAACTATGGCTACACCTTC	CASSYVRENYGYTF
TRBD1	TRBV7-2	TRBJ1-5	-	TGTGCCAGCAGCCCCAGGGGGCTGGGTCAGCCCCAGCATTTT	CASSPRGLGQPQHF
-	TRBV30	TRBJ1-6	-	TGTGCCTGGAAAGGGAGCTCCTATAATTCACCCCTCCACTTT	CAWKGSSYNSPLHF
-	TRBV7-2	TRBJ1-2	-	TGTGCCAGCAGCACCTACGGTGGAGGTATCTATGGCTACACCTTC	CASSTYGGGIYGYTF
TRBD2	TRBV5-4	TRBJ2-2	-	TGTGCTGTGGGTAGCGGGAGGAACACCGGGGAGCTGTTTTTT	CAVGSGRNTGELFF
-	TRBV28	TRBJ1-6	-	TGTGCCAGCAGTTTACTAGGGGAAGATAATTCACCCCTCCACTTT	CASSLLGEDNSPLHF
TRBD1	TRBV20-1	TRBJ2-3	-	TGCAGTGCTAGTGACCGGGACAGGGTCGAAGATACGCAGTATTTT	CSASDRDRVEDTQYF
-	TRBV28	TRBJ1-5	-	TGTGCCAGCTCAGGGTCAGGCTATCTCCCCCAGCATTTT	CASSGSGYLPQHF
TRBD2	TRBV5-5	TRBJ2-1	-	TGTGCCAGCAGCTTGGCGCTCGCGGGGGGGCGCAATGAGCAGTTCTTC	CASSLALAGGRNEQFF
-	TRBV12-5	TRBJ2-1	-	TGTGCTAGTGGTTTAAGCCCACCCGCGTATGAGCAGTTCTTC	CASGLSPPAYEQFF